Listed below are T cell receptor beta chains from one sample, sequenced in a study of post-analysis software for immune sequencing data. TCRdb passed the PCR reads through MiXCR, listing each CDR3 protein once. Of about 540,000 distinct CDR3 sequences in the sample, 30% to 40% are singletons; the top ten hold 5% to 6%. Sequenced sample: blood. The source is a girl between 2 and 17 years old with multiple sclerosis. The CDR3 runs from the conserved cysteine through the conserved F or W. The order of the fields is CDR3 length, D gene, J gene, clone size, V gene, CDR3 protein, CDR3 DNA. A D gene is named only where the DNA matches it firmly. Size tells how often a clone was seen (once, few, many) or the class of an expanded clone, and some rows leave it out.

len: 15
d_gene: TRBD1
j_gene: TRBJ2-1
abundance: -
v_gene: TRBV4-1
CDR3aa: CASSERGLYRNEQFF
CDR3nt: TGCGCCAGCTCCGAGAGGGGGCTTTACCGAAATGAGCAGTTCTTC

len: 16
d_gene: -
j_gene: TRBJ2-7
abundance: -
v_gene: TRBV11-2
CDR3aa: CASSSKGHAVSYEQYF
CDR3nt: TGTGCCAGCAGCTCGAAGGGACACGCCGTTTCCTACGAGCAGTACTTC

len: 14
d_gene: -
j_gene: TRBJ1-2
abundance: -
v_gene: TRBV20-1
CDR3aa: CSARIPGINYGYTF
CDR3nt: TGCAGCGCCAGGATCCCTGGGATAAACTATGGCTACACCTTC

len: 14
d_gene: -
j_gene: TRBJ2-7
abundance: -
v_gene: TRBV4-1
CDR3aa: CASRGLRISDEQYF
CDR3nt: TGCGCCAGCAGGGGGCTGCGTATAAGCGACGAGCAGTACTTC

len: 13
d_gene: -
j_gene: TRBJ1-5
abundance: few
v_gene: TRBV20-1
CDR3aa: CSARGGIHQPQHF
CDR3nt: TGCAGTGCTAGAGGGGGGATCCATCAGCCCCAGCATTTT

len: 16
d_gene: TRBD2
j_gene: TRBJ2-4
abundance: -
v_gene: TRBV5-1
CDR3aa: CASSLGLAGGLDIQYF
CDR3nt: TGCGCCAGCAGCTTGGGACTAGCGGGGGGCTTGGACATTCAGTACTTC

len: 16
d_gene: -
j_gene: TRBJ1-2
abundance: few
v_gene: TRBV7-9
CDR3aa: CASSLGRQLGNYGYTF
CDR3nt: TGTGCCAGCAGCTTAGGGCGTCAACTCGGCAACTATGGCTACACCTTC

len: 14
d_gene: -
j_gene: TRBJ2-1
abundance: -
v_gene: TRBV20-1
CDR3aa: CSARPLTGHNEQFF
CDR3nt: TGCAGTGCTAGGCCCCTGACAGGTCACAATGAGCAGTTCTTC

len: 14
d_gene: -
j_gene: TRBJ2-4
abundance: -
v_gene: TRBV20-1
CDR3aa: CSAREVQDKNIQYF
CDR3nt: TGCAGTGCTAGAGAAGTTCAGGACAAAAACATTCAGTACTTC

len: 13
d_gene: -
j_gene: TRBJ2-1
abundance: few
v_gene: TRBV20-1
CDR3aa: CSARGVSYNEQFF
CDR3nt: TGCAGTGCTAGAGGGGTCTCCTACAATGAGCAGTTCTTC

len: 16
d_gene: TRBD2
j_gene: TRBJ2-5
abundance: few
v_gene: TRBV11-2
CDR3aa: CASSLLTGTREETQYF
CDR3nt: TGTGCCAGCAGCTTACTAACCGGGACTAGGGAAGAGACCCAGTACTTC

len: 14
d_gene: -
j_gene: TRBJ2-1
abundance: -
v_gene: TRBV9
CDR3aa: CASSVGPRNNEQFF
CDR3nt: TGTGCCAGCAGCGTAGGCCCCCGGAACAATGAGCAGTTCTTC

len: 15
d_gene: TRBD1
j_gene: TRBJ2-3
abundance: -
v_gene: TRBV11-3
CDR3aa: CASSPRDRETDAQYF
CDR3nt: TGTGCCAGCAGCCCTCGGGACAGGGAAACAGATGCGCAGTATTTT